This T cell receptor beta chain was profiled in a study of cytomegalovirus exposure and HLA in healthy donors. CDR1 WNHNN and CDR2 SYGVQD come from the germline V gene (reference sequence). This CDR3 contains 14 residues. With 3 bases removed from V and 11 bases from J, the gap between germline ends came to 16 bases. The PCR employed 60 Vbeta primers together with 13 Jbeta primers. Data came from immunoSEQ multiplex PCR; TCRdb stores just in-frame clones and leaves some out. The sample has about 65,000 clones, about 80% seen once. This sequence was found in a woman aged 25-40 years in good health and CMV-seronegative. The sequenced sample consisted of PBMCs. The chain carries TRBV10-1 and TRBJ1-4; possible D gene TRBD1, 5 bases. CDR3 coding DNA: TGCGCCAGCAGTGAAGGACATCCTGCGGGGAAACTGTTTTTT. This codes for CASSEGHPAGKLFF.